The 23 T cell receptor beta chains below all came from one sample that was sequenced in a study of CD4+ T cells in melanoma. The table came from immunoSEQ multiplex PCR; TCRdb's copy has only in-frame clones and leaves some out. The sample has about 15,000 clones, approximately 88% seen once; the top ten hold approximately 5.9%. Material: cells from a culture (not recorded whether cultured in vitro). These receptors were taken from a human donor with melanoma.

V and J are TRBV21-1 and TRBJ2-1; the listed D gene, TRBD2, was not tested against the DNA. TRBV21-1 is a documented pseudogene. The CDR3 length is 15 residues. The CDR3 DNA sequence: TGTGCCAGCAGCAAAGTAGCGGGGGGCTACAATGAGCAGTTCTTC. Its translation: CASSKVAGGYNEQFF.

J is TRBJ2-1 and V is TRBV11-3; no definite D call. This CDR3 spans 14 amino acids. Trimming removed 1 base at V and 6 bases at J, with 10 bases between. Germline values: CDR1 SGHNT, CDR2 YENEEA. CDR3 nucleotide sequence: TGTGCCAGCAGCTTAGGGTCAGTAACCAATGAGCAGTTCTTC. Amino acids: CASSLGSVTNEQFF.

The chain is built from TRBV9 and TRBJ2-3; D unresolved. V shed 2 bases and J shed 0 bases, with 7 bases lying between them. CDR1 and CDR2 (germline): SGDLS, YYNGEE. CDR3 length: 14 residues. In nucleotides, the CDR3 is TGTGCCAGCAGCGTGTTGGTGAGCACAGATACGCAGTATTTT. Protein: CASSVLVSTDTQYF. Full variable domain (outside the CDR3, taken from reference TRBV9 and TRBJ2-3): DSGVTQTPKHLITATGQRVTLRCSPRSGDLSVYWYQQSLDQGLQFLIQYYNGEERAKGNILERFSAQQFPDLHSELNLSSLELGDSALYFCASSVLVSTDTQYFGPGTRLTVL.

The rearrangement uses TRBV4-1 and TRBJ2-1; TRBD2 agrees at 7 bases. The CDR3 has 13 amino acids. Germline assignment: CDR1 MGHRA and CDR2 YSYEKL. Trimming removed 8 bases from V and 4 bases from J; junction bases left unmatched: 5. CDR3 amino acids: CASRGLEYNEQFF. Written as DNA, the CDR3 is TGCGCCAGCCGCGGACTAGAATACAATGAGCAGTTCTTC.

In this sample, this clone turned up a few times. The chain joins TRBV2 to TRBJ1-4; D not certain. The CDR3 sequence is 14 residues long. In germline, CDR1 is SNHLY, CDR2 FYNNEI. V shed 6 bases and J shed 10 bases, with 18 bases lying between them. The CDR3 coding sequence is TGTGCCAGCAGAGGAGGATGGGCCTCTGGAAAACTGTTTTTT. It encodes CASRGGWASGKLFF. Drawing the rest from reference TRBV2 and TRBJ1-4, the complete variable domain is EPEVTQTPSHQVTQMGQEVILRCVPISNHLYFYWYRQILGQKVEFLVSFYNNEISEKSEIFDDQFSVERPDGSNFTLKIRSTKLEDSAMYFCASRGGWASGKLFFGSGTQLSVL.

This chain uses TRBV13 with TRBJ1-1, with a tentative D call TRBD1 (5 bases). CDR1 PRHDT and CDR2 FYEKMQ come from the germline V gene (reference sequence). Between the trimmed V and J ends, which lost 4 bases and 4 bases, there was a span of 10 bases. This CDR3 region has 13 residues. DNA for the CDR3: TGTGCCAGCAGCTGGAGACAGACCACTGAAGCTTTCTTT. This gives the protein CASSWRQTTEAFF.

This chain joins TRBV9 and TRBJ1-6, with TRBD1 identical over 7 bases. Germline CDR1 and CDR2: SGDLS and YYNGEE. This CDR3 has 17 residues. After removal of 3 bases from V and 7 bases from J, the junction contained 13 bases not matched to a gene. The CDR3 DNA is TGTGCCAGCAGCGCCCAGGCCCCACAGGGGACCAATTCACCCCTCCACTTT. Its protein product is CASSAQAPQGTNSPLHF.

The V gene is TRBV6-5, the J gene TRBJ1-5, with D unresolved. This CDR3 region has 12 residues. Germline-derived CDR1 and CDR2 are MNHEY and SVGAGI. Between the trimmed V and J ends, which lost 8 bases and 11 bases, there was a span of 16 bases. The CDR3 DNA reads as TGTGCCAGCGGATACCGACACGCAGCCCAGCATTTT. Protein: CASGYRHAAQHF.

The sample holds a few counts of this clone. The chain has TRBV5-1 and TRBJ2-5; 8 bases align to TRBD2. The CDR3 runs to 15 residues. Germline V gene sequence: CDR1 SGHRS, CDR2 YFSETQ. The ends lost 2 bases at V and 4 bases at J; junction bases unmatched: 7. The CDR3 sequence is CASSFSGVLGETQYF. The CDR3 DNA is TGCGCCAGCAGCTTTAGCGGGGTTTTGGGAGAGACCCAGTACTTC.

This clone appeared a single time. V usage is TRBV6-7 and J usage is TRBJ1-1; D ambiguous. TRBV6-7 is an ORF, with its function uncertain. The CDR3 consists of 15 residues. The V and J ends lost 5 bases and 7 bases respectively, with 20 bases between them. The CDR3 region is CASSATAQEYGEAFF. DNA for the CDR3: TGTGCCAGCAGTGCCACAGCCCAGGAGTATGGTGAAGCTTTCTTT.

In this sample, this clone turned up once. The gene calls are TRBV7-9 and TRBJ2-2; no firm D call. CDR3 length equals 16 residues. The V gene lost 4 bases and the J gene lost 3 bases, with 15 bases spanning the gap. CDR1 and CDR2 (germline): SEHNR, FQNEAQ (reference sequence). The CDR3 coding sequence is TGTGCCAGCAGCTCCCCACAGCAAAGGGACACCGGGGAGCTGTTTTTT. Translated, it gives CASSSPQQRDTGELFF.

The chain employs TRBV10-3 and TRBJ1-1; D not resolved. The CDR3 consists of 12 residues. From germline, CDR1 is ENHRY and CDR2 SYGVKD. V was cut by 7 bases and J by 1 base, with 7 bases left in between. CDR3 in amino acids: CAINEGNTEAFF. DNA of the CDR3: TGTGCCATCAACGAGGGGAACACTGAAGCTTTCTTT.

This chain joins TRBV6-4 and TRBJ2-7, with TRBD1 matching over 8 bases. V was pared by 6 bases and J by 1 base, with 14 bases of the junction left unmatched. Per germline, CDR1 MRHNA and CDR2 SNTAGT. This CDR3 contains 17 residues. The CDR3 region has the DNA TGTGCCAGCAGGCCGGGACAGGTCGCGCCCGGGTCCTACGAGCAGTACTTC. Translating gives CASRPGQVAPGSYEQYF.

V gene TRBV5-6 combines with J gene TRBJ1-1, with 8 bases identical to TRBD1. V gave up 0 bases and J gave up 5 bases; unmatched junction bases: 3. The length of the CDR3 is 14 residues. Germline lookup yields CDR1 SGHDT and CDR2 YYEEEE. The CDR3 sequence: CASSLAGGVTEAFF. CDR3 coding DNA: TGTGCCAGCAGCTTGGCAGGGGGCGTGACTGAAGCTTTCTTT.

V is TRBV29-1 and J is TRBJ2-6; a weak D match, TRBD1 (5 bases). This CDR3 has 15 amino acids. Trimming removed 0 bases at V and 9 bases at J, with 15 bases between. Per the germline V gene, CDR1 is SQVTM and CDR2 is ANQGSEA. For the CDR3, the DNA is TGCAGCGTTGAAGATCCTACAGGCTCTCGCAACGTCCTGACTTTC. This codes for CSVEDPTGSRNVLTF. Using reference TRBV29-1 and TRBJ2-6 for the parts outside the CDR3, the full variable domain is SAVISQKPSRDICQRGTSLTIQCQVDSQVTMMFWYRQQPGQSLTLIATANQGSEATYESGFVIDKFPISRPNLTFSTLTVSNMSPEDSSIYLCSVEDPTGSRNVLTFGAGSRLTVL.

The chain uses TRBV5-8 and TRBJ2-5, with 8 nucleotides matching TRBD1. The J call is uncertain, as TRBJ2-7 better fits the DNA end. This CDR3 has 15 residues. The germline V gene encodes CDR1 SGHTS and CDR2 YDEGEE. CDR3 region: CASSLPTGDRYEQYF. CDR3 DNA: TGTGCCAGCAGCTTGCCGACAGGGGATAGGTACGAGCAGTACTTC.

The rearrangement joins TRBV4-1 to TRBJ1-4; D is possibly TRBD1 (6 bases). Trimming took off 3 bases at V and 0 bases at J, with 11 bases between the two ends. The CDR3 loop spans 16 amino acids. CDR1 is MGHRA and CDR2 is YSYEKL in the germline V gene. The CDR3: CASSHRDTATNEKLFF. The CDR3 nucleotides read TGCGCCAGCAGCCACCGGGACACTGCAACTAATGAAAAACTGTTTTTT.

This chain connects TRBV6-5 to TRBJ1-5; tentatively, D is TRBD1 (6 bases). Germline V lookup: CDR1 MNHEY, CDR2 SVGAGI. This CDR3 region has 15 residues. The V end lost 2 bases, the J end lost 3 bases, and 11 bases lay between the germline ends. The DNA of the CDR3 is TGTGCCAGCAGTTACGACGGGGGCCTCAATCAGCCCCAGCATTTT. Translated, it gives CASSYDGGLNQPQHF.

The CDR3 here is CASSLVGATTDTQYF. The CDR3 nucleotides read TGTGCCAGCAGCTTAGTCGGGGCTACCACAGATACGCAGTATTTT. The rearrangement links TRBV11-1 to TRBJ2-3, with D tentatively TRBD1 or TRBD2 (5 bases each). In germline, CDR1 is SGHAT, CDR2 FQDESV (reference sequence). Trimming cost V 1 base and J 2 bases, with 10 bases left between them. The length of the CDR3 is 15 residues.

The rearrangement uses TRBV18 and TRBJ2-7, with 7 bases fitting TRBD2. V was clipped by 6 bases and J by 3 bases; unmatched bases: 5. This CDR3 is 13 amino acids long. Per the germline V gene, CDR1 is KGHSH and CDR2 is LQKENI. The CDR3 sequence: CASSGLENYEQYF. Written as DNA, the CDR3 is TGTGCCAGCTCCGGACTAGAGAACTACGAGCAGTACTTC.

The CDR3 here is CAWSVAISYEQYF. The CDR3 DNA reads as TGTGCCTGGAGTGTTGCCATCTCCTACGAGCAGTACTTC. The chain is built from TRBV30 and TRBJ2-7; D gene ambiguous. Trimming shortened V by 0 bases and J by 0 bases, and 6 bases separated the two germline ends. This CDR3 comprises 13 residues. Germline CDR1 reads GTSNPN; CDR2 reads SVGIG (reference sequence).

The V call is TRBV27, the J call TRBJ2-3; no firm D call. The ends were cut back, 5 bases at V and 3 bases at J, with 12 bases in the middle. This CDR3 is built from 14 residues. Per the germline V gene, CDR1 is MNHEY and CDR2 is SMNVEV (reference sequence). The CDR3 DNA reads TGTGCCAGCAGTCGGGTGGTCAGGACAGATACGCAGTATTTT. Translation: CASSRVVRTDTQYF.

This chain joins TRBV4-2 and TRBJ1-2, with D possibly TRBD1 on 6 matching bases. Germline CDR1 reads LGHNA; CDR2 reads YNFKEQ. Trimming left V 1 base short and J 6 bases short, with 24 bases between. This CDR3 spans 18 amino acids. This CDR3 reads CASSQAVGLGGSGDGYTF. In DNA form, the CDR3 reads TGTGCCAGCAGCCAAGCGGTGGGGTTGGGGGGGTCAGGGGATGGCTACACCTTC.